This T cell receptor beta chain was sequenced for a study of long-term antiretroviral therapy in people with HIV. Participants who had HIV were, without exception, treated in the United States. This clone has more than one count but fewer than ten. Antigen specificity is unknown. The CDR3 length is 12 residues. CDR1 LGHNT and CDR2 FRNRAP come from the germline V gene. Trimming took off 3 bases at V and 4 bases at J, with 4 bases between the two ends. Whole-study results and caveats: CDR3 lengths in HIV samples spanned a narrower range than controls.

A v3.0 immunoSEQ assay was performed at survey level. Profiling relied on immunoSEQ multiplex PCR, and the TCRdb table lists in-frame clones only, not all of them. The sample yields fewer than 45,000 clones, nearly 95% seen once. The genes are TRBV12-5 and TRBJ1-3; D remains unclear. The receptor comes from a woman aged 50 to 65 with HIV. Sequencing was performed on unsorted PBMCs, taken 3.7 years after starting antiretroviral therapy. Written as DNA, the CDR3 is TGTGCTAGTGGTTTATCCGGAAACACCATATATTTT. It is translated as CASGLSGNTIYF. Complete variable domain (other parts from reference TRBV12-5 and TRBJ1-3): DARVTQTPRHKVTEMGQEVTMRCQPILGHNTVFWYRQTMMQGLELLAYFRNRAPLDDSGMPKDRFSAEMPDATLATLKIQPSEPRDSAVYFCASGLSGNTIYFGEGSWLTVV.